These T cell receptor beta chains were read from a single sample in a study of T cells in Graves' hyperthyroidism and ophthalmopathy. TCRdb reprocessed the multiplex PCR reads with MiXCR, giving one entry per CDR3 protein. The sample lists under 550,000 distinct CDR3 sequences, roughly 21% occurring once. Sequencing used blood. Receptors originate from a man between 35 and 55 years old with Graves' ophthalmopathy. CDR3s include the opening cysteine and the closing phenylalanine or tryptophan.

len	v_gene	j_gene	CDR3aa
11	TRBV20-1	TRBJ2-1	CSARVPNEQFF
15	TRBV6-2/TRBV6-3	TRBJ2-5	CASSKPNRGRETQYF
13	TRBV30	TRBJ2-1	CASGLAVYNEQFF
15	TRBV11-2	TRBJ2-7	CASSRDRGWSYEQYF
17	TRBV6-1	TRBJ1-5	CASSFNSPGQGHQPQHF
12	TRBV30	TRBJ2-7	CACLSGTYEQYF
18	TRBV7-8	TRBJ2-1	CASSLAAGTSGRGHEQFF
15	TRBV15	TRBJ1-1	CATSRGTGQGMAAFF
15	TRBV2	TRBJ2-3	CASSEAVTSTDTQYF
15	TRBV6-5	TRBJ2-1	CASSYYGGARDEQFF
16	TRBV9	TRBJ2-7	CASSPGGSLRSHEQYF
15	TRBV27	TRBJ1-4	CASSPSTGNIEKLFF
14	TRBV2	TRBJ2-2	CASSGMRDTGELFF